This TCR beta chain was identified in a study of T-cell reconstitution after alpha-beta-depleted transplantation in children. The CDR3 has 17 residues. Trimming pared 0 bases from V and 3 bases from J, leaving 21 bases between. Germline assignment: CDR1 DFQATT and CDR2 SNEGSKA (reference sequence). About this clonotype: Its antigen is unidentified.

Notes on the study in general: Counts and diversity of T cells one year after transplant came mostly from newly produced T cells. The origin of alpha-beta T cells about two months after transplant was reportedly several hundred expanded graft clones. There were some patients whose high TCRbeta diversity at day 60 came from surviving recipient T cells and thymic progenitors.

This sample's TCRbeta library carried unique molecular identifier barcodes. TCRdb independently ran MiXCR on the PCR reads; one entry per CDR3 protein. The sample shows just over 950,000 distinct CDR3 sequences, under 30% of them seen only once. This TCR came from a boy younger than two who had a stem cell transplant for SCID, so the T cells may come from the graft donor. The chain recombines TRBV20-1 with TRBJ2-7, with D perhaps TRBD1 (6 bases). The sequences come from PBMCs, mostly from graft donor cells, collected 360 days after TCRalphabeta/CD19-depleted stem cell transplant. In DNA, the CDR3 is TGCAGTGCTAGAGATCGGGCAGGGGCGCGTTTCTTCTACGAGCAGTACTTC. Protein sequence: CSARDRAGARFFYEQYF.